This T cell receptor beta chain was sequenced in a study of blood T cell repertoires in COVID-19. Study in general: Italy, Spain and the United States were the sources of the convalescent and acute COVID-19 samples.

The study drew participants aged about 18 to 90 years from around 24 US areas. Recovered status in Cohort 3 required two negative PCRs, clearance, or symptom resolution. Per the authors' pipeline: Amplification of reference gene primers provided the estimated nucleated cell counts. Assay used: immunoSEQ multiplex PCR; TCRdb lists only in-frame clones, some missing. That table is the source of V, J and clone size, and D and trimming were worked out from the DNA. Among about 270,000 clones, approximately 90% were seen once, and the ten largest hold over 2%. The CDR3 length is 13 residues. Germline loops: CDR1 SGHNT, CDR2 YYREEE (reference sequence). V lost 6 bases, J lost 8 bases, and 8 bases stayed unmatched.

This chain connects TRBV5-4 to TRBJ2-1; 7 nucleotides match TRBD1. The receptor was derived from a woman under 30 who had recovered from COVID-19. The specimen sequenced was PBMCs or T cells enriched from blood (not recorded which). This CDR3 is CASTIDRVDEQFF. As DNA, the CDR3 is TGTGCCAGCACAATTGACAGGGTGGATGAGCAGTTCTTC.